The entry that follows covers one T cell receptor beta chain sequence. Antigen: not known. This sample was included in a study of T cell responses to AZD1222 COVID-19 vaccine. Study observations and caveats: The span of vaccine-associated CD4 TCRs extended across spike, with dominance at 160-218 and 743-854.

The repertoire was sequenced with immunoSEQ multiplex PCR; TCRdb's copy has only in-frame clones and lacks some. The table includes about 120,000 clones, around 92% detected once. The germline CDR1 and CDR2 sequences are KGHSH and LQKENI. V lost 2 bases and J 0 bases, leaving 5 bases between the germline ends. The length of the CDR3 is 14 residues. The sequenced sample was peripheral blood, obtained on day 0 of AZD1222 vaccination. This sequence was found in an adult in good health. The chain employs TRBV18 and TRBJ1-5; no reliable D call. CDR3 DNA: TGTGCCAGCTCACCAAGGGATAGCAATCAGCCCCAGCATTTT. It encodes CASSPRDSNQPQHF.